The rows below give T cell receptor beta chains drawn from one sample of a study of blood T cells in healthy people across ages. From the 5' RACE reads, TCRdb called clonotypes with MiXCR, one entry per CDR3 protein. The table records around 790,000 distinct CDR3 sequences, about 42% of them present only once. The sequenced sample was blood. The receptors come from a man aged 55-75 years in good health. Both conserved end residues are part of each CDR3. The D gene is left open where the match is weak. Where a row states a size, it is once, few, many or the class of an expanded clone; other rows omit it.

v_gene: TRBV7-2; abundance: few; d_gene: NA; j_gene: TRBJ2-3; CDR3nt: TGTGCCAGCAGCTCTCCGGTTACACGGGATACGCAGTATTTT; CDR3aa: CASSSPVTRDTQYF
v_gene: TRBV6-2/TRBV6-3; abundance: NA; d_gene: NA; j_gene: TRBJ1-4; CDR3nt: TGTGCCAGCAGTTACAGGATTACGGAAGAACTGTTTTTT; CDR3aa: CASSYRITEELFF
v_gene: TRBV3-1; abundance: NA; d_gene: NA; j_gene: TRBJ1-4; CDR3nt: TGTGCCAGCAGCCAAGGTCCAGTGGCAACTAATGAAAAACTGTTTTTT; CDR3aa: CASSQGPVATNEKLFF
v_gene: TRBV7-2; abundance: NA; d_gene: TRBD2; j_gene: TRBJ2-1; CDR3nt: TGTGCCAGCAGCCCGACAGCGGGGACTTACAATGAGCAGTTCTTC; CDR3aa: CASSPTAGTYNEQFF
v_gene: TRBV7-9; abundance: few; d_gene: NA; j_gene: TRBJ1-6; CDR3nt: TGTGCCAGCAGCCCCACAGGTTTGAGCTCCTATAATTCACCCCTCCACTTT; CDR3aa: CASSPTGLSSYNSPLHF
v_gene: TRBV5-1; abundance: NA; d_gene: NA; j_gene: TRBJ2-3; CDR3nt: TGCGCCAGCAGCTTGGGGGCGAGCAGGGCGACAGATACGCAGTATTTT; CDR3aa: CASSLGASRATDTQYF
v_gene: TRBV4-1; abundance: few; d_gene: NA; j_gene: TRBJ1-1; CDR3nt: TGCGCCAGCAGCCAAGAGGGCAGGGGTCGAACTGAAGCTTTCTTT; CDR3aa: CASSQEGRGRTEAFF
v_gene: TRBV16; abundance: NA; d_gene: NA; j_gene: TRBJ2-1; CDR3nt: TGTGCCAGCAGCCAATCCAGGGGAGGCAATGAGCAGTTCTTC; CDR3aa: CASSQSRGGNEQFF
v_gene: TRBV7-2; abundance: NA; d_gene: TRBD1; j_gene: TRBJ1-4; CDR3nt: TGTGCCAGCAGCTTCACCGGGACAGGGCGCGTGGAACTGTTTTTT; CDR3aa: CASSFTGTGRVELFF
v_gene: TRBV20-1; abundance: NA; d_gene: TRBD1; j_gene: TRBJ1-2; CDR3nt: TGCAGTGCGGAACAACAGGGGGCCCCCTATGGCTACACCTTC; CDR3aa: CSAEQQGAPYGYTF
v_gene: TRBV29-1; abundance: NA; d_gene: NA; j_gene: TRBJ2-3; CDR3nt: TGCAGCGTTATGACTCGGGCCACTGCAGATACGCAGTATTTT; CDR3aa: CSVMTRATADTQYF
v_gene: TRBV6-2/TRBV6-3; abundance: few; d_gene: NA; j_gene: TRBJ2-7; CDR3nt: TGTGCCAGCAGTTTATACCCCTTGCCCTACGAGCAGTACTTC; CDR3aa: CASSLYPLPYEQYF
v_gene: TRBV5-1; abundance: NA; d_gene: NA; j_gene: TRBJ1-2; CDR3nt: TGCGCCAGCAGGCAAGCTTACAAGGGCAGAGGGGGCTACACCTTC; CDR3aa: CASRQAYKGRGGYTF
v_gene: TRBV9; abundance: NA; d_gene: TRBD2; j_gene: TRBJ2-5; CDR3nt: TGTGTCAGCAGCCTAGCGGGGGGCCTCCGGGAGACCCAGTACTTC; CDR3aa: CVSSLAGGLRETQYF
v_gene: TRBV20-1; abundance: few; d_gene: NA; j_gene: TRBJ2-3; CDR3nt: TGCAGTGCTAAAAGGACAAGCGCAGATACGCAGTATTTT; CDR3aa: CSAKRTSADTQYF
v_gene: TRBV20-1; abundance: few; d_gene: NA; j_gene: TRBJ2-7; CDR3nt: TGCAGTGCTAGAGATCTGCGGTTACCCTCCTACGAGCAGTACTTC; CDR3aa: CSARDLRLPSYEQYF
v_gene: TRBV27; abundance: few; d_gene: TRBD2; j_gene: TRBJ2-5; CDR3nt: TGTGCCAGCAGTTCGATGGGACTAGCGGGGGGGGTAACAAAAGAGACCCAGTACTTC; CDR3aa: CASSSMGLAGGVTKETQYF
v_gene: TRBV19; abundance: NA; d_gene: NA; j_gene: TRBJ2-4; CDR3nt: TGTGCCAGTAGTATAACCCTCTTAGCCAAAAACATTCAGTACTTC; CDR3aa: CASSITLLAKNIQYF
v_gene: TRBV7-9; abundance: NA; d_gene: TRBD1; j_gene: TRBJ2-7; CDR3nt: TGTGCCAGCAGCTTAGACAGGGGGCCCCTATCCTACGAGCAGTACTTC; CDR3aa: CASSLDRGPLSYEQYF
v_gene: TRBV7-9; abundance: few; d_gene: NA; j_gene: TRBJ2-5; CDR3nt: TGTGCCAGCAGCTTAGCCCGATCTTGGTACCAAGAGACCCAGTACTTC; CDR3aa: CASSLARSWYQETQYF
v_gene: TRBV14; abundance: NA; d_gene: NA; j_gene: TRBJ2-5; CDR3nt: TGTGCCAGCAGCCAAGATGCAGTCTACCAAGAGACCCAGTACTTC; CDR3aa: CASSQDAVYQETQYF
v_gene: TRBV14; abundance: many; d_gene: NA; j_gene: TRBJ2-5; CDR3nt: TGTGCCAGCAGCCAGGTCGTCCGGGAGACCCAGTACTTC; CDR3aa: CASSQVVRETQYF
v_gene: TRBV5-8; abundance: NA; d_gene: NA; j_gene: TRBJ2-1; CDR3nt: TGTGCCTGCAGCTTGAGGGGATACAATGAGCAGTTCTTC; CDR3aa: CACSLRGYNEQFF
v_gene: TRBV28; abundance: NA; d_gene: TRBD1; j_gene: TRBJ2-7; CDR3nt: TGTGCCAGCAGCTACCTAAAGGGGGCACGGTACGAGCAGTACTTC; CDR3aa: CASSYLKGARYEQYF
v_gene: TRBV3-1; abundance: NA; d_gene: TRBD1; j_gene: TRBJ1-4; CDR3nt: TGTGCCAGCAGCCTCTCGACAGGGCGAGCAACTAATGAAAAACTGTTTTTT; CDR3aa: CASSLSTGRATNEKLFF
v_gene: TRBV5-1; abundance: NA; d_gene: TRBD1; j_gene: TRBJ2-6; CDR3nt: TGCGCCAGCAGCCACGGGACAGGGGCCTCTGGGGCCAACGTCCTGACTTTC; CDR3aa: CASSHGTGASGANVLTF
v_gene: TRBV9; abundance: NA; d_gene: NA; j_gene: TRBJ2-3; CDR3nt: TGTGCCAGCAGCCCTGGGGGGGCCGAAGATACGCAGTATTTT; CDR3aa: CASSPGGAEDTQYF
v_gene: TRBV7-2; abundance: NA; d_gene: NA; j_gene: TRBJ2-3; CDR3nt: TGTGCCAGCAGCTTAAGTGGGCCAAGCACAGATACGCAGTATTTT; CDR3aa: CASSLSGPSTDTQYF
v_gene: TRBV11-2; abundance: many; d_gene: NA; j_gene: TRBJ2-7; CDR3nt: TGTGCCAGCAGCTTGGCTCGTGGACTGGGCTACGAGCAGTACTTC; CDR3aa: CASSLARGLGYEQYF
v_gene: TRBV11-3; abundance: few; d_gene: NA; j_gene: TRBJ2-7; CDR3nt: TGTGCCAGCAGCCCCAGACAGGGAGGGAACGAGCAGTACTTC; CDR3aa: CASSPRQGGNEQYF
v_gene: TRBV20-1; abundance: few; d_gene: NA; j_gene: TRBJ2-1; CDR3nt: TGCAGTGCGAAACCTCCCACGGGGTTGAATGAGCAGTTCTTC; CDR3aa: CSAKPPTGLNEQFF
v_gene: TRBV7-9; abundance: NA; d_gene: NA; j_gene: TRBJ1-5; CDR3nt: TGTGCCAGCAGCCCCCGGGGGGCAGGGGAACAGCCCCAGCATTTT; CDR3aa: CASSPRGAGEQPQHF
v_gene: TRBV4-3; abundance: NA; d_gene: TRBD2; j_gene: TRBJ2-3; CDR3nt: TGCGCCAGCAGCCAAGATCCGGGACTAGCGGGGGGAGGCACAGATACGCAGTATTTT; CDR3aa: CASSQDPGLAGGGTDTQYF
v_gene: TRBV10-3; abundance: many; d_gene: TRBD2; j_gene: TRBJ2-1; CDR3nt: TGTGCCATCAGTGTGGCTAGCGGGGGTTTGGATGAGCAGTTCTTC; CDR3aa: CAISVASGGLDEQFF
v_gene: TRBV11-3; abundance: NA; d_gene: NA; j_gene: TRBJ2-3; CDR3nt: TGTGCCAGCAGCTTAGATCTCGGGGACACCTACCGCACAGATACGCAGTATTTT; CDR3aa: CASSLDLGDTYRTDTQYF
v_gene: TRBV12-3/TRBV12-4; abundance: NA; d_gene: TRBD1; j_gene: TRBJ2-7; CDR3nt: TGTGCCAGCGGCACCGGGACAGGGTCCTACGAGCAGTACTTC; CDR3aa: CASGTGTGSYEQYF
v_gene: TRBV4-1; abundance: NA; d_gene: NA; j_gene: TRBJ1-2; CDR3nt: TGCGCCAGCAGCCAAGAGGCAGGCATGGACAACTATGGCTACACCTTC; CDR3aa: CASSQEAGMDNYGYTF
v_gene: TRBV29-1; abundance: few; d_gene: TRBD1; j_gene: TRBJ2-3; CDR3nt: TGCAGCGTTTTGACAGGGAGCACAGATACGCAGTATTTT; CDR3aa: CSVLTGSTDTQYF
v_gene: TRBV6-2/TRBV6-3; abundance: NA; d_gene: NA; j_gene: TRBJ1-6; CDR3nt: TGTGCCAGCAGGGCCGGGGCCTCCTGGGATAATTCACCCCTCCACTTT; CDR3aa: CASRAGASWDNSPLHF
v_gene: TRBV30; abundance: NA; d_gene: TRBD1; j_gene: TRBJ2-7; CDR3nt: TGTGCCTGGCACAAATCGGACAGGCCTTCGGGCGAGCAGTACTTC; CDR3aa: CAWHKSDRPSGEQYF
v_gene: TRBV7-2; abundance: few; d_gene: NA; j_gene: TRBJ2-3; CDR3nt: TGTGCCAGCAGCCCCAGGGGGGTTCAAGATACGCAGTATTTT; CDR3aa: CASSPRGVQDTQYF
v_gene: TRBV24-1; abundance: NA; d_gene: NA; j_gene: TRBJ2-7; CDR3nt: TGTGCCACCAGTGATTCCGGACAGCATTCCTACGAGCAGTACTTC; CDR3aa: CATSDSGQHSYEQYF
v_gene: TRBV6-6; abundance: NA; d_gene: TRBD2; j_gene: TRBJ2-5; CDR3nt: TGTGCCAGCAGGCCTAGCGGGGGCCTCCAAGAGACCCAGTACTTC; CDR3aa: CASRPSGGLQETQYF
v_gene: TRBV28; abundance: NA; d_gene: TRBD1; j_gene: TRBJ2-6; CDR3nt: TGTGCCAGCAGTGACCCGACAGGGGTAAGGAGGGCCAACGTCCTGACTTTC; CDR3aa: CASSDPTGVRRANVLTF
v_gene: TRBV20-1; abundance: NA; d_gene: NA; j_gene: TRBJ2-7; CDR3nt: TGCAGTGCTAGAGAAACACGGGACAACTACGAGCAGTACTTC; CDR3aa: CSARETRDNYEQYF
v_gene: TRBV7-6; abundance: NA; d_gene: TRBD2; j_gene: TRBJ2-5; CDR3nt: TGTGCCAGCAGCCCCCGGACTAGCGGGGGGATGGAGACCCAGTACTTC; CDR3aa: CASSPRTSGGMETQYF
v_gene: TRBV6-6; abundance: NA; d_gene: NA; j_gene: TRBJ1-1; CDR3nt: TGTGCCAGCACCCTCACTGGGGTTGCCAACACTGAAGCTTTCTTT; CDR3aa: CASTLTGVANTEAFF
v_gene: TRBV7-2; abundance: NA; d_gene: NA; j_gene: TRBJ2-1; CDR3nt: TGTGCCAGCAGGGGGAGCAGCATGTACAATGAGCAGTTCTTC; CDR3aa: CASRGSSMYNEQFF
v_gene: TRBV3-1; abundance: NA; d_gene: NA; j_gene: TRBJ2-7; CDR3nt: TGTGCCAGCAGCCAAGATGTCAACCCGCGGGCCGAGCAGTACTTC; CDR3aa: CASSQDVNPRAEQYF
v_gene: TRBV29-1; abundance: NA; d_gene: NA; j_gene: TRBJ2-7; CDR3nt: TGCAGCGTTGAGCTCGGCTACGAGCAGTACTTC; CDR3aa: CSVELGYEQYF
v_gene: TRBV7-6; abundance: once; d_gene: NA; j_gene: TRBJ2-3; CDR3nt: TGTGCCAGCAGCTTAGTTGGTCGTCGTCCGCAGTATTTT; CDR3aa: CASSLVGRRPQYF
v_gene: TRBV19; abundance: NA; d_gene: NA; j_gene: TRBJ2-2; CDR3nt: TGTGCCAGTAGGGGTGTTGGTTCGGTCGGGGAGCTGTTTTTT; CDR3aa: CASRGVGSVGELFF
v_gene: TRBV7-6; abundance: few; d_gene: NA; j_gene: TRBJ2-3; CDR3nt: TGTGCCAGCAGTCGAGGGGGGCGAGATACGCAGTATTTT; CDR3aa: CASSRGGRDTQYF
v_gene: TRBV3-1; abundance: NA; d_gene: NA; j_gene: TRBJ2-7; CDR3nt: TGTGCCAGCGGTCCAGAGGCGGTCTACGAGCAGTACTTC; CDR3aa: CASGPEAVYEQYF
v_gene: TRBV5-5; abundance: NA; d_gene: NA; j_gene: TRBJ2-5; CDR3nt: TGTGCCAGCAGCTTGGTACCCGGCCAGGGCCCCCAAGAGACCCAGTACTTC; CDR3aa: CASSLVPGQGPQETQYF
v_gene: TRBV29-1; abundance: few; d_gene: TRBD1; j_gene: TRBJ2-2; CDR3nt: TGCAGCGTTGATGACAACAGGGGGACCGGGGAGCTGTTTTTT; CDR3aa: CSVDDNRGTGELFF
v_gene: TRBV5-4; abundance: NA; d_gene: NA; j_gene: TRBJ2-3; CDR3nt: TGTGCCAGCAGCTCACCGGGCTTCACAGATACGCAGTATTTT; CDR3aa: CASSSPGFTDTQYF
v_gene: TRBV12-3/TRBV12-4; abundance: NA; d_gene: TRBD1; j_gene: TRBJ1-6; CDR3nt: TGTGCCAGCAGTCCTCAGGGGGCGGGAGGTTCACCCCTCCACTTT; CDR3aa: CASSPQGAGGSPLHF
v_gene: TRBV7-2; abundance: few; d_gene: NA; j_gene: TRBJ1-2; CDR3nt: TGTGCCAGCAGCCTCCCAAACCCAGGGCTATATGGCTACACCTTC; CDR3aa: CASSLPNPGLYGYTF